This is a list of T cell receptor beta chains from one sample in a study of blood T cell repertoires in COVID-19. Produced via immunoSEQ multiplex PCR; TCRdb's table is partial and in-frame only. The table includes around 95,000 clones, almost 80% detected once. The sample consisted of peripheral blood. The receptors originated from a man between 65 and 85 years old with active or convalescent COVID-19. CDR3s include the opening cysteine and the closing phenylalanine or tryptophan. D genes are given only for firm matches. The size entry is marked missing in some rows and otherwise reads once, few, many or a size class.

CDR3 protein: CASSPQTGAAYEQYF; CDR3 DNA: TGCGCCAGCAGCCCACAGACAGGGGCCGCCTACGAGCAGTACTTC; J gene: TRBJ2-7; V gene: TRBV5-1; D gene: TRBD1; clone size: NA
CDR3 protein: CASSHLRDANEKLFF; CDR3 DNA: TGCGCCAGCAGCCACCTCAGGGATGCTAATGAAAAACTGTTTTTT; J gene: TRBJ1-4; V gene: TRBV4-3; D gene: NA; clone size: NA
CDR3 protein: CASSPHRGSTDTQYF; CDR3 DNA: TGTGCCAGCAGCCCACACAGGGGGAGCACAGATACGCAGTATTTT; J gene: TRBJ2-3; V gene: TRBV2; D gene: TRBD1; clone size: few
CDR3 protein: CASSLVAGLMNTEAFF; CDR3 DNA: TGTGCCAGCAGCTTAGTGGCAGGGCTGATGAACACTGAAGCTTTCTTT; J gene: TRBJ1-1; V gene: TRBV11-2; D gene: NA; clone size: NA
CDR3 protein: CATAPTGQVTGNTIYF; CDR3 DNA: TGTGCCACAGCACCAACCGGCCAGGTAACTGGAAACACCATATATTTT; J gene: TRBJ1-3; V gene: TRBV19; D gene: NA; clone size: NA
CDR3 protein: CASLARDDSPLHF; CDR3 DNA: TGTGCCAGCCTAGCACGTGATGATTCACCCCTCCACTTT; J gene: TRBJ1-6; V gene: TRBV6-5; D gene: NA; clone size: NA
CDR3 protein: CASSTTGGLAGVNEQFF; CDR3 DNA: TGTGCCAGCAGCACTACTGGGGGACTAGCGGGGGTCAATGAGCAGTTCTTC; J gene: TRBJ2-1; V gene: TRBV28; D gene: TRBD2; clone size: NA
CDR3 protein: CASSLPRRLGSNNNEQFF; CDR3 DNA: TGCGCCAGCAGCTTGCCGCGGCGACTAGGCTCTAACAACAATGAGCAGTTCTTC; J gene: TRBJ2-1; V gene: TRBV5-1; D gene: NA; clone size: NA
CDR3 protein: CASSFRGFNQPQHF; CDR3 DNA: TGTGCCAGCAGTTTCCGGGGTTTCAATCAGCCCCAGCATTTT; J gene: TRBJ1-5; V gene: TRBV27; D gene: NA; clone size: NA
CDR3 protein: CSASSWTVNNEKLFF; CDR3 DNA: TGCAGTGCTAGTTCCTGGACAGTAAATAATGAAAAACTGTTTTTT; J gene: TRBJ1-4; V gene: TRBV20-1; D gene: NA; clone size: NA
CDR3 protein: CASSPDRATGNTIYF; CDR3 DNA: TGTGCCAGCAGTCCCGACAGGGCTACTGGAAACACCATATATTTT; J gene: TRBJ1-3; V gene: TRBV2; D gene: TRBD1; clone size: NA
CDR3 protein: CASSIDPGTEAFF; CDR3 DNA: TGTGCCAGTAGTATCGATCCGGGAACTGAAGCTTTCTTT; J gene: TRBJ1-1; V gene: TRBV19; D gene: NA; clone size: NA
CDR3 protein: CSVKSSGYYEQYF; CDR3 DNA: TGCAGCGTTAAGTCCTCAGGATACTACGAGCAGTACTTC; J gene: TRBJ2-7; V gene: TRBV29-1; D gene: NA; clone size: few
CDR3 protein: CASSYSTVEGQPQHF; CDR3 DNA: TGTGCCAGCAGTTACTCGACGGTAGAGGGTCAGCCCCAGCATTTT; J gene: TRBJ1-5; V gene: TRBV6-2/TRBV6-3; D gene: NA; clone size: few
CDR3 protein: CASSLGLAGDPTDTQYF; CDR3 DNA: TGTGCCAGCAGCCTCGGACTAGCGGGGGATCCTACAGATACGCAGTATTTT; J gene: TRBJ2-3; V gene: TRBV9; D gene: TRBD2; clone size: NA
CDR3 protein: CASSFGGSYEQYF; CDR3 DNA: TGTGCCAGCAGTTTTGGCGGGAGCTACGAGCAGTACTTC; J gene: TRBJ2-7; V gene: TRBV27; D gene: TRBD2; clone size: once
CDR3 protein: CASSLRGGTEAFF; CDR3 DNA: TGTGCCAGCAGCTTAAGGGGCGGCACTGAAGCTTTCTTT; J gene: TRBJ1-1; V gene: TRBV11-2; D gene: NA; clone size: NA
CDR3 protein: CASSRDSSVQPQHF; CDR3 DNA: TGTGCCAGCAGCAGGGACAGCTCGGTCCAGCCCCAGCATTTT; J gene: TRBJ1-5; V gene: TRBV7-9; D gene: TRBD1; clone size: NA
CDR3 protein: CASSQDPPPGTTHPAIQYF; CDR3 DNA: TGCGCCAGCAGCCAAGATCCCCCCCCCGGGACTACCCACCCAGCCATTCAGTACTTC; J gene: TRBJ2-4; V gene: TRBV4-3; D gene: TRBD2; clone size: NA
CDR3 protein: CASSPGTASYNEQFF; CDR3 DNA: TGTGCCAGCAGCCCTGGGACAGCCTCCTACAATGAGCAGTTCTTC; J gene: TRBJ2-1; V gene: TRBV7-3; D gene: TRBD1; clone size: NA
CDR3 protein: CATSIHWAGDREDYGYTF; CDR3 DNA: TGTGCCACCAGTATCCATTGGGCCGGGGACAGGGAGGACTATGGCTACACCTTC; J gene: TRBJ1-2; V gene: TRBV24-1; D gene: TRBD1; clone size: few
CDR3 protein: CSVDPSGSTDTQYF; CDR3 DNA: TGCAGCGTTGACCCTAGCGGGAGCACAGATACGCAGTATTTT; J gene: TRBJ2-3; V gene: TRBV29-1; D gene: TRBD2; clone size: NA
CDR3 protein: CASSLGLDQPQHF; CDR3 DNA: TGTGCCAGCAGCTTAGGACTAGATCAGCCCCAGCATTTT; J gene: TRBJ1-5; V gene: TRBV7-2; D gene: NA; clone size: NA
CDR3 protein: CASSKRRQGRANTGELFF; CDR3 DNA: TGTGCCAGCAGCAAGAGGAGACAGGGGAGAGCGAACACCGGGGAGCTGTTTTTT; J gene: TRBJ2-2; V gene: TRBV21-1; D gene: NA; clone size: few
CDR3 protein: CASSFTVAPTDEQFF; CDR3 DNA: TGTGCCAGCAGCTTCACAGTGGCCCCTACCGATGAGCAGTTCTTC; J gene: TRBJ2-1; V gene: TRBV5-5; D gene: NA; clone size: NA
CDR3 protein: CASSLAGGQPQHF; CDR3 DNA: TGTGCCAGCAGCTTGGCGGGGGGACAGCCCCAGCATTTT; J gene: TRBJ1-5; V gene: TRBV5-6; D gene: NA; clone size: NA
CDR3 protein: CASSFGTPAGETQYF; CDR3 DNA: TGTGCCAGCAGCTTCGGGACTCCGGCGGGGGAGACCCAGTACTTC; J gene: TRBJ2-5; V gene: TRBV5-4; D gene: NA; clone size: NA